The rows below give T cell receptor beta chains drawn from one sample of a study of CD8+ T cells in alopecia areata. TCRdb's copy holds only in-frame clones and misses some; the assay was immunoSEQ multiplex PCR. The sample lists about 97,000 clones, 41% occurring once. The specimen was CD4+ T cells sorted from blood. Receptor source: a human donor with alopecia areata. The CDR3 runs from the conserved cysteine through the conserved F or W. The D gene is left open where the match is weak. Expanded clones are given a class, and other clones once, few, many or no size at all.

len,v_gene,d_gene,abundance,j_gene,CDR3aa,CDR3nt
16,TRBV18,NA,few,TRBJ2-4,CASSLHRERIVGIQYF,TGTGCCAGCTCACTGCACAGGGAAAGGATTGTGGGCATTCAGTACTTC
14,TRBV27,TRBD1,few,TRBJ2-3,CASSLGQGSDTQYF,TGTGCCAGCAGTTTAGGACAGGGATCAGATACGCAGTATTTT
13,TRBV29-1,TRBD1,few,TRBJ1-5,CSVKTGNNQPQHF,TGCAGCGTTAAGACAGGGAACAATCAGCCCCAGCATTTT
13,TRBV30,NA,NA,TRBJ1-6,CAWNGPGSSPLHF,TGTGCCTGGAACGGGCCTGGTAGTTCACCCCTCCACTTT
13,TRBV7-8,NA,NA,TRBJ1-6,CASSQLNNSPLHF,TGTGCCAGCAGCCAGTTGAATAATTCACCCCTCCACTTT
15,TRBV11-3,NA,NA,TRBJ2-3,CASSLQGISTDTQYF,TGTGCCAGCAGCCTACAGGGAATAAGCACAGATACGCAGTATTTT
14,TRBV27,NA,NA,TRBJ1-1,CASGTRDYNTEAFF,TGTGCCAGCGGAACCCGGGATTATAACACTGAAGCTTTCTTT
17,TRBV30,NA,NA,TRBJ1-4,CAWSVPGDSRFNEKLFF,TGTGCCTGGAGTGTACCAGGAGACAGCCGGTTTAATGAAAAACTGTTTTTT
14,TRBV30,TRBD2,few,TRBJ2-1,CAWAGLAGYNEQFF,TGTGCCTGGGCGGGACTAGCGGGCTACAATGAGCAGTTCTTC
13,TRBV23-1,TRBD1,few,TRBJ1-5,CASNRDRDQPQHF,TGCGCCAGCAACCGGGACAGAGATCAGCCCCAGCATTTT
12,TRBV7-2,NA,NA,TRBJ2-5,CASSLDGETQYF,TGTGCCAGCAGCTTAGATGGGGAGACCCAGTACTTC